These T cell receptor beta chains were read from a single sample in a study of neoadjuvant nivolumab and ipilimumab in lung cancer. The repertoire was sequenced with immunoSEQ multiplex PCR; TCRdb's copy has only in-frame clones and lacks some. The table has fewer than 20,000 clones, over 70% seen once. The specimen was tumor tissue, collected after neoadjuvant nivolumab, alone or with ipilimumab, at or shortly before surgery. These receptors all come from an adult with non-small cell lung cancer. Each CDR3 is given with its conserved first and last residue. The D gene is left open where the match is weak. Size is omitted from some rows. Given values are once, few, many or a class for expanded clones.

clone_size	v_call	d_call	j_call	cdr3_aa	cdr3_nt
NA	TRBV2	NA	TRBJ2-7	CASSVAGFSSYEQYF	TGTGCCAGCAGTGTTGCAGGGTTTAGCTCCTACGAGCAGTACTTC
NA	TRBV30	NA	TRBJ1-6	CAWSPQWGSPLHF	TGTGCCTGGAGCCCCCAGTGGGGATCACCCCTCCACTTT
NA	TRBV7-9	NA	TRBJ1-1	CASHRDTEAFF	TGTGCCAGCCACAGGGACACTGAAGCTTTCTTT
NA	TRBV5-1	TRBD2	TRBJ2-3	CASSPRLAGGPADTQYF	TGCGCCAGCAGCCCCCGACTAGCGGGGGGGCCTGCAGATACGCAGTATTTT
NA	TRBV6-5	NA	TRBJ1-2	CASSYSKGELHGYTF	TGTGCCAGCAGTTACTCGAAGGGGGAACTCCATGGCTACACCTTC
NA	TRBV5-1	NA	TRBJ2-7	CASSPTATGPKAGEQYF	TGCGCCAGCAGCCCGACAGCGACGGGGCCCAAGGCGGGGGAGCAGTACTTC
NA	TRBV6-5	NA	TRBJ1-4	CASSYTGQDEKLFF	TGTGCCAGCAGTTACACGGGGCAGGATGAAAAACTGTTTTTT
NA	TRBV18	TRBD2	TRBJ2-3	CASSPKRGDTDTQYF	TGTGCCAGCTCACCTAAGCGGGGGGACACAGATACGCAGTATTTT
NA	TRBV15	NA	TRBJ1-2	CATSRDRGDQTLYGYTF	TGTGCCACCAGCAGAGATCGAGGGGACCAGACCCTCTATGGCTACACCTTC
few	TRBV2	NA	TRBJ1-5	CASSELTADGPQHF	TGTGCCAGCAGTGAACTGACAGCTGACGGGCCCCAGCATTTT
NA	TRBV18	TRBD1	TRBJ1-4	CASSPERGLGNEKLFF	TGTGCCAGCTCACCCGAGAGGGGGCTGGGTAATGAAAAACTGTTTTTT
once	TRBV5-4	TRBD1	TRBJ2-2	CASSFQGATGELFF	TGTGCCAGCAGCTTTCAGGGGGCTACCGGGGAGCTGTTTTTT
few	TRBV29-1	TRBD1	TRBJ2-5	CSVPGHGQGETQYF	TGCAGCGTACCAGGCCACGGACAGGGAGAGACCCAGTACTTC
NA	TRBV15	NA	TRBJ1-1	CATSREVKGWRTEAFF	TGTGCCACCAGCAGAGAGGTTAAGGGGTGGAGGACTGAAGCTTTCTTT
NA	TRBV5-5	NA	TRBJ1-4	CASSFIPAEKLFF	TGTGCCAGCAGCTTTATACCGGCAGAAAAACTGTTTTTT
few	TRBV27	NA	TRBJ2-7	CASRRGGYYEQYF	TGTGCCAGCAGAAGGGGGGGTTACTACGAGCAGTACTTC
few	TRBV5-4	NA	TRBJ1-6	CASSGGTIDLNSPLHF	TGTGCCAGCAGCGGCGGGACCATAGATCTTAATTCACCCCTCCACTTT
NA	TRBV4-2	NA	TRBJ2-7	CASSQEWTVTYEQYF	TGTGCCAGCAGCCAAGAATGGACAGTCACCTACGAGCAGTACTTC
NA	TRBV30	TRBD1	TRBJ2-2	CAWSWTGRLHTGELFF	TGTGCCTGGAGCTGGACAGGGCGACTCCACACCGGGGAGCTGTTTTTT
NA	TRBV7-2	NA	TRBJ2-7	CASSLDGLSYEQYF	TGTGCCAGCAGCTTAGACGGGCTTTCCTACGAGCAGTACTTC
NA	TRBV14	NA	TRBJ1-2	CASSQGYGYTF	TGTGCCAGCAGCCAGGGTTATGGCTACACCTTC
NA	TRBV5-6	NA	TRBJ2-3	CASSLGSIRADTQYF	TGTGCCAGCAGCTTGGGGTCGATCAGGGCAGATACGCAGTATTTT
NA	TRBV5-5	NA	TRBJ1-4	CASSLGPRTTNEKLFF	TGTGCCAGCAGCTTGGGACCGCGTACAACTAATGAAAAACTGTTTTTT
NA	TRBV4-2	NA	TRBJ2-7	CASSPQRVDYEQYF	TGTGCCAGCAGCCCCCAGAGGGTAGACTACGAGCAGTACTTC
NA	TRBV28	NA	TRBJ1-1	CASSLAEEPEAFF	TGTGCCAGCAGTTTAGCAGAGGAGCCTGAAGCTTTCTTT
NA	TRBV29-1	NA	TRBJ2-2	CSVRVQGNTGELFF	TGCAGCGTTCGAGTACAGGGTAACACCGGGGAGCTGTTTTTT
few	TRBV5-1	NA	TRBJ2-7	CASSPPGVSQYF	TGCGCCAGCAGCCCGCCCGGGGTCAGTCAGTACTTC
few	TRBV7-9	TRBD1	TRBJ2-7	CASSPWTGNEQYF	TGTGCCAGCAGCCCGTGGACAGGGAACGAGCAGTACTTC
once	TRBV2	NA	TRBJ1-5	CASSVRGLNQPQHF	TGTGCCAGCAGCGTCCGGGGGCTCAATCAGCCCCAGCATTTT
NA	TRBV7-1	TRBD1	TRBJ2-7	CASSSGGTGSYEQYF	TGTGCCAGCAGCTCAGGCGGGACAGGCTCCTACGAGCAGTACTTC
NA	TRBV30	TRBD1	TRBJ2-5	CAWSPPRTGKKTQYF	TGTGCCTGGAGTCCCCCCCGGACAGGGAAAAAGACCCAGTACTTC
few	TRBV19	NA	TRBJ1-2	CASSTDRHYGYTF	TGTGCCAGTAGTACCGACAGGCACTATGGCTACACCTTC
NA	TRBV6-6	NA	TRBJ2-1	CASSSSSSYNEQFF	TGTGCCAGCAGTTCTAGCAGCTCCTACAATGAGCAGTTCTTC
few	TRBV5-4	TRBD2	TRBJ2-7	CASKGLAGSSSYEQYF	TGTGCCAGCAAGGGACTAGCGGGTTCAAGCTCCTACGAGCAGTACTTC
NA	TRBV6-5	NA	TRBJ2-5	CASSYSPPGRETQYF	TGTGCCAGCAGTTACTCCCCCCCGGGCAGGGAGACCCAGTACTTC
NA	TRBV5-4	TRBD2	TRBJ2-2	CASSLASGGQNTGELFF	TGTGCCAGCAGCTTGGCTAGCGGGGGGCAGAACACCGGGGAGCTGTTTTTT